These 20 T cell receptor beta chains originate from one sample sequenced in a study of T cell repertoires in cytomegalovirus infection. A single record per CDR3 protein comes from TCRdb applying MiXCR to the reads. The sample yields under 850,000 distinct CDR3 sequences, 35% to 45% seen once. The sample comprised PBMCs. The receptors shown here come from a human donor in good health (CMV status not recorded). Some clones in this sample may be carry-over from other donors' samples.

Comments on this clonotype: This CDR3 fails to terminate in the conserved phenylalanine or tryptophan, so it likely reflects a read error. The chain links TRBV5-1 to TRBJ2-5; weak D call: TRBD1 (6 bases). This CDR3 has 13 residues. Trimming took 0 bases from V and 4 from J, leaving 7 bases between them. Germline CDR1 SGHRS, CDR2 YFSETQ. The CDR3: CASSLGQAETQYR. CDR3 coding DNA: TGCGCCAGCAGCTTGGGACAGGCAGAGACCCAGTACCGC.

This clonotype has just a few counts. J is TRBJ1-1 and V is TRBV7-6; D is unresolved. Germline V gene sequence: CDR1 SGHVS, CDR2 FNYEAQ. The CDR3 length is 12 residues. V gave up 5 bases and J gave up 7 bases, with 11 bases separating them. CDR3: CASSPWQNEAFF. CDR3 sequence (DNA): TGTGCCAGCAGCCCGTGGCAGAATGAAGCTTTCTTT.

V and J are TRBV12-3 or TRBV12-4 and TRBJ1-4; D is perhaps TRBD1 (6 bases). The CDR3 is 13 residues long. Trimming cost V 9 bases and J 12 bases, with 20 bases left between them. The CDR3 region has the DNA TGTGCCAGAAGTCAGATACAGGGAGGAGAACTGTTTTTT. Amino acids: CARSQIQGGELFF.

This sequence joins TRBV12-3 or TRBV12-4 and TRBJ2-4; 7 bases align to TRBD1. J lost 1 base, V lost 0 bases, and 6 bases had no gene match. The CDR3 is 17 amino acids. The CDR3 DNA follows: TGTGCCAGCAGTTTAGCCCAGACAGGGTATGCCAAAAACATTCAGTACTTC. It is translated as CASSLAQTGYAKNIQYF.

The count of this clonotype is one. The V call is TRBV28, the J call TRBJ2-5; D is undetermined. With 2 bases removed from V and 6 bases from J, the gap between germline ends came to 10 bases. In germline, CDR1 is MDHEN, CDR2 SYDVKM. The CDR3 has 13 amino acids. The CDR3 spells CASSLGWEKTQYF. CDR3 bases: TGTGCCAGCAGTTTAGGCTGGGAAAAGACCCAGTACTTC.

The CDR3 DNA follows: TGTGCCATCAGTACACTTAGCGGCTCTAGCACAGATACGCAGTATTTT. This translates into CAISTLSGSSTDTQYF. The V and J genes are TRBV10-3 and TRBJ2-3, with a weak D call TRBD2 (6 bases). V gave up 5 bases and J gave up 0 bases, with 15 bases separating them. The length of the CDR3 is 16 residues. The germline V gene encodes CDR1 ENHRY and CDR2 SYGVKD.

The sample holds a few counts of this clonotype. The chain uses TRBV12-3 or TRBV12-4 and TRBJ2-5, with 10 bases that match TRBD2. The CDR3 spans 13 residues. V lost 4 bases to trimming and J lost 4 bases; unmatched junction nucleotides: 0. The CDR3 sequence: CASSSSGGETQYF. The DNA for the CDR3 is TGTGCCAGCAGTTCTAGCGGGGGAGAGACCCAGTACTTC.

The genes are TRBV20-1 and TRBJ2-5; perhaps TRBD2 as D (7 bases). The CDR3 is 14 amino acids. V lost 5 bases, J lost 5 bases, and 18 bases lay in between. Looked up from germline, CDR1 is DFQATT and CDR2 is SNEGSKA (reference sequence). CDR3 sequence (DNA): TGCAGTGCTCGGGGCGGGGGCGCAGCGGAGACCCAGTACTTC. Protein: CSARGGGAAETQYF.

In nucleotides, the CDR3 is TGTGCCAGTATGCCATTCCCCCCGGCTTATGGCTACACCTTC. This encodes CASMPFPPAYGYTF. The chain employs TRBV19 and TRBJ1-2, with D uncertain. V dropped 7 bases and J dropped 5 bases, with 17 bases sitting between them. This CDR3 has 14 amino acids. The V gene's germline CDR1 is LNHDA and CDR2 SQIVND (reference sequence).

The chain uses TRBV5-1 and TRBJ1-6, with TRBD1 matching over 11 bases. This CDR3 comprises 17 residues. Germline V CDR1 and CDR2: SGHRS, YFSETQ. V shed 3 bases, J shed 10 bases, and the junction held 12 bases outside the gene matches. Here the CDR3 reads CASSSTPPGQGGSPLHF. CDR3 nucleotides: TGCGCCAGCAGCTCTACCCCACCGGGACAGGGGGGCTCACCCCTCCACTTT.

The chain combines TRBV7-2 with TRBJ2-1; 8 nucleotides agree with TRBD2. CDR3 length: 14 amino acids. Germline V CDR1 and CDR2: SGHTA, FQGNSA. Trimming removed 6 bases from V and 6 bases from J; junction bases left unmatched: 7. CDR3 protein: CASSPPGGTNEQFF. CDR3 nucleotides: TGTGCCAGCAGTCCGCCGGGAGGGACCAATGAGCAGTTCTTC.

This clonotype was picked up one time. The V gene is TRBV5-6, the J gene TRBJ1-5; 8 bases agree with TRBD1. The V segment lost 7 bases and the J segment 3 bases; nucleotides outside the gene matches: 18. The CDR3 length is 18 residues. Germline CDR1 SGHDT, CDR2 YYEEEE. CDR3 amino acids: CASRTFRLDRENNQPQHF. The CDR3 DNA is TGTGCCAGCCGCACATTCCGCTTGGACAGGGAGAACAATCAGCCCCAGCATTTT.

The V and J genes are TRBV19 and TRBJ2-3; D gene uncertain. Deletions cut 3 bases from V and 2 bases from J, with 12 bases between. Looked up from germline, CDR1 is LNHDA and CDR2 is SQIVND (reference sequence). This CDR3 is built from 15 residues. CDR3 residues: CASSIVLGFTDTQYF. The CDR3 region has the DNA TGTGCCAGTAGTATTGTTCTGGGTTTCACAGATACGCAGTATTTT.

V and J are TRBV7-2 and TRBJ1-4; 7 bases map to TRBD1. J lost 10 bases, V lost 5 bases, and 7 bases had no gene match. The CDR3 consists of 13 residues. Germline loops: CDR1 SGHTA, CDR2 FQGNSA. The CDR3 loop reads CASSRGQGVKLFF. CDR3 DNA: TGTGCCAGCAGCCGGGGTCAGGGGGTAAAACTGTTTTTT.

As to this clonotype: Compared with germline, one end of the junction differs, possibly owing to a read error. The genes are TRBV7-9 and TRBJ2-5; TRBD2 agrees at 8 bases. Germline V gives CDR1 SEHNR, CDR2 FQNEAQ (reference sequence). The CDR3 is 15 residues long. DNA for the CDR3: TGTTCCAGCAGCTTAGATAGCGGGGTCCAAGAGACCAAGTACTTC. Translated: CSSSLDSGVQETKYF.

A word on this clonotype: The junction departs from germline at one end; a sequencing error may be responsible. The V gene is TRBV7-9, the J gene TRBJ2-5; TRBD1 matches 9 bases. The CDR3 extends over 15 amino acids. Germline CDR1 and CDR2: SEHNR and FQNEAQ (reference sequence). CDR3 protein: CSSSFTGTGKETQYF. In DNA, the CDR3 is TGTTCCAGCAGCTTCACCGGGACAGGGAAAGAGACCCAGTACTTC.

This clonotype has ten or more counts. The V gene is TRBV28, the J gene TRBJ1-6; D is unclear. V was shortened by 3 bases and J by 5 bases, with 11 bases between the two germline ends. This CDR3 region has 15 residues. CDR1 and CDR2 from the germline V gene are MDHEN and SYDVKM. CDR3 sequence reads: CASSLAAVNNSPLHF. The DNA of the CDR3 is TGTGCCAGCAGTTTGGCGGCAGTGAATAATTCACCCCTCCACTTT.

The rearrangement links TRBV28 to TRBJ1-6, with D perhaps matching TRBD1 (5 bases). In germline, CDR1 is MDHEN, CDR2 SYDVKM. Trimming pared 7 bases from V and 0 bases from J, leaving 22 bases between. This CDR3 is 19 amino acids long. The CDR3 DNA reads as TGTGCCAGCAACGATCGTGGGGGTGGTTTTAGCTCCTATAATTCACCCCTCCACTTT. Translating it yields CASNDRGGGFSSYNSPLHF.

This clonotype showed up just a few times. The chain has TRBV10-3 and TRBJ1-1; maybe TRBD1 (5 bases). V lost 5 bases and J 1 base, leaving 11 bases between the germline ends. Germline V CDR1 and CDR2: ENHRY, SYGVKD. The CDR3 consists of 14 residues. The CDR3 nucleotides read TGTGCCATCAGTCGCGGGCAGGGGAACACTGAAGCTTTCTTT. Its translation: CAISRGQGNTEAFF.

The CDR3 is CATKGETNTGELFF. The CDR3 DNA sequence: TGTGCCACCAAAGGCGAGACCAACACCGGGGAGCTGTTTTTT. The chain combines TRBV24-1 with TRBJ2-2; D is unresolved. CDR3 size: 14 residues. Between the trimmed V and J ends, which lost 8 bases and 2 bases, there was a span of 11 bases. Per germline, CDR1 KGHDR and CDR2 SFDVKD.